The TCR beta chain described here comes from a study of CD8 T cells in Susac syndrome. Study details: Susac syndrome patients were untreated, on corticosteroids with some adding intravenous immunoglobulin, or on intravenous immunoglobulin only. Overall study results and limits: The study's TCR sequencing and HLA analysis covered a relatively small number of individuals, and the study acknowledged this.

CD8+ and CD4+ T cells from blood underwent TCR beta sequencing. V shed 6 bases and J shed 5 bases, with 10 bases lying between them. This CDR3 has 12 residues. From germline, CDR1 is SNHLY and CDR2 FYNNEI. This clonotype was seen once. Its matching antigen is unknown. After extraction with the RNeasy kit, about 0.5 to 1 ug of the RNA was reverse transcribed using random hexamers. Across 54 Vbeta and 13 Jbeta, TCR beta CDR3 was amplified with immunoSEQ multiplex PCR. TCRdb re-derived calls from the immunoSEQ multiplex PCR reads in MiXCR, one entry per CDR3 protein. The sample holds roughly 80,000 distinct CDR3 sequences, approximately 93% seen once.

The gene calls are TRBV2 and TRBJ2-5; D remains ambiguous. This clonotype originated in a human donor with Susac syndrome. Input material: CD8+ T cells from PBMCs. CDR3 residues: CASRAPPETQYF. Written as DNA, the CDR3 is TGTGCCAGCAGGGCTCCCCCGGAGACCCAGTACTTC. The whole variable domain, filled in from reference TRBV2 and TRBJ2-5, reads EPEVTQTPSHQVTQMGQEVILRCVPISNHLYFYWYRQILGQKVEFLVSFYNNEISEKSEIFDDQFSVERPDGSNFTLKIRSTKLEDSAMYFCASRAPPETQYFGPGTRLLVL.